Below are 17 T cell receptor beta chains sequenced from a single sample in a study of T cell repertoires in cytomegalovirus infection. For these receptors, no antigen is known. MiXCR, run by TCRdb on the reads, gives a single entry per CDR3 protein. The table shows fewer than 950,000 distinct CDR3 sequences, with about 31% occurring only once. The sequencing used cultured CD8+ T cells from PBMCs, collected from culture after CMV antigen stimulation. Receptors originate from a human donor in good health (CMV status not recorded). Some clones in this sample may be carry-over from other donors' samples.

The sample holds many counts of this clonotype. The V and J genes are TRBV27 and TRBJ2-1, with D maybe TRBD2 (5 bases). This CDR3 is built from 15 residues. The germline V gene encodes CDR1 MNHEY and CDR2 SMNVEV (reference sequence). Trimming took 4 bases from V and 2 from J, leaving 12 bases between them. This chain's CDR3 is CASSSRGSPYNEQFF. Written as DNA, the CDR3 is TGTGCCAGCAGTTCCCGGGGTAGCCCCTACAATGAGCAGTTCTTC.

This clonotype was counted a few times. The V gene is TRBV12-5, the J gene TRBJ2-2; TRBD1 matches at 10 bases. Germline trimming cut 6 bases from V and 3 bases from J; bases unmatched to any gene: 10. This CDR3 has 17 residues. Germline assignment: CDR1 LGHNT and CDR2 FRNRAP. The DNA of the CDR3 is TGTGCTAGTGGATCTTTTCCGGGACAGGGGTACACCGGGGAGCTGTTTTTT. This translates into CASGSFPGQGYTGELFF.

Many counts were recorded for this clonotype. The chain carries TRBV6-6 and TRBJ2-3, with 7 bases matching TRBD2. Trimming took 2 bases from V and 5 from J; bases not matched to a gene: 16. Germline assignment: CDR1 MNHNY and CDR2 SVGAGI (reference sequence). The CDR3 consists of 18 residues. CDR3 nucleotides: TGTGCCAGCAGTTACCCTCTCCCGGGGAGGGGCGTGGTAGATACGCAGTATTTT. This gives the protein CASSYPLPGRGVVDTQYF.

A note on this clonotype: At one end, the junction sequence differs from germline, possibly due to a read error. The rearrangement joins TRBV4-1 to TRBJ2-1, with 8 bases lining up with TRBD1. Germline values: CDR1 MGHRA, CDR2 YSYEKL. The CDR3 runs 14 residues. This CDR3 reads CASRQGQGPREQFF. CDR3 bases: TGCGCCAGCAGACAAGGACAGGGACCTCGGGAGCAGTTCTTC.

This clonotype appeared a few times. This chain connects TRBV5-4 to TRBJ2-1; 11 nucleotides line up with TRBD2. Germline CDR1 SGHNT, CDR2 YYREEE (reference sequence). V shed 0 bases and J 2 bases; nucleotides not matched to a gene: 13. The CDR3 covers 20 residues. CDR3 loop: CASSLDLAGGPTKTYNEQFF. CDR3 sequence (DNA): TGTGCCAGCAGCTTGGATCTAGCGGGGGGACCCACTAAAACCTACAATGAGCAGTTCTTC.

The V gene is TRBV19, the J gene TRBJ1-1; the D gene is possibly TRBD1 (5 bases). Trimming stripped 1 base from V and 4 bases from J, with 10 bases between. Germline V CDR1 and CDR2: LNHDA, SQIVND (reference sequence). The CDR3 consists of 14 residues. This CDR3 reads CASSIGGAGTEAFF. DNA of the CDR3: TGTGCCAGTAGTATAGGAGGGGCGGGCACTGAAGCTTTCTTT.

This clonotype was picked up a small number of times. The chain uses TRBV25-1 and TRBJ2-2; D not certain. The CDR3 loop spans 14 amino acids. The ends were cut back, 1 base at V and 4 bases at J, with 7 bases in the middle. Germline lookup yields CDR1 MGHDK and CDR2 SYGVNS. CDR3: CASSEFTITGELFF. CDR3 nucleotides: TGTGCCAGCAGTGAATTCACAATCACCGGGGAGCTGTTTTTT.

The rearrangement uses TRBV7-6 and TRBJ2-5, with 13 bases lining up with TRBD2. The CDR3 loop spans 17 amino acids. Trimming removed 4 bases from V and 2 bases from J; junction bases left unmatched: 7. From germline, CDR1 is SGHVS and CDR2 FNYEAQ. The CDR3 bases are TGTGCCAGCAGCTCCGGACTAGCGGGGGACATGCAAGAGACCCAGTACTTC. This sequence encodes CASSSGLAGDMQETQYF.

This chain uses TRBV27 with TRBJ1-2; 9 bases fit TRBD1. CDR1 is MNHEY, CDR2 SMNVEV, per germline (reference sequence). V lost 0 bases and J lost 4; bases outside the gene matches: 3. This CDR3 spans 15 amino acids. The CDR3 DNA is TGTGCCAGCAGTTTATCGTCGGGACAGGGCTATGGCTACACCTTC. Encoded protein: CASSLSSGQGYGYTF.

With respect to this clonotype: This clone may be a read error of a much larger clone one base away. The chain uses TRBV2 and TRBJ2-1; 10 bases are a match to TRBD2. Unmatched junction bases numbered 3, after V lost 4 bases and J lost 3 bases. The CDR3 length is 15 residues. In germline, CDR1 is SNHLY, CDR2 FYNNEI. CDR3 region: CASSVTSGDYNEQFF. The CDR3 nucleotides read TGTGCCAGCAGTGTAACTAGCGGGGACTACAATGAGCAGTTCTTC.

The chain is built from TRBV7-9 and TRBJ2-1; D possibly corresponds to TRBD1 (5 bases). V was shortened by 4 bases and J by 12 bases, with 13 bases between the two germline ends. CDR1 SEHNR and CDR2 FQNEAQ come from the germline V gene (reference sequence). This CDR3 has 12 residues. CDR3 sequence: CASSSPGFGQFF. The CDR3 region has the DNA TGTGCCAGCAGCTCTCCAGGGTTCGGGCAGTTCTTC.

The V gene is TRBV28, the J gene TRBJ2-1; D possibly corresponds to TRBD2 (6 bases). The CDR3 runs 13 residues. With 3 bases removed from V and 10 bases from J, the gap between germline ends came to 13 bases. In germline, CDR1 is MDHEN, CDR2 SYDVKM. CDR3 bases: TGTGCCAGCAGTTTCGGGGGTAGCATGGAGCAGTTCTTC. It specifies CASSFGGSMEQFF.

The J gene is TRBJ1-6, the V gene TRBV23-1; D gene unclear. TRBV23-1 is an open reading frame whose function is uncertain. V was pared by 4 bases and J by 4 bases, with 11 bases between. The CDR3 consists of 15 residues. The CDR3, as DNA: TGCGCCAGCAGTCGGGGTGGACGGTATAATTCACCCCTCCACTTT. Its protein product is CASSRGGRYNSPLHF.

In its sample, this clonotype was seen a few times. The V call is TRBV4-1, the J call TRBJ1-5; tentative D call: TRBD1 (5 bases). The CDR3 spans 15 residues. The germline V gene encodes CDR1 MGHRA and CDR2 YSYEKL. The V and J ends lost 0 bases and 5 bases respectively, with 11 bases between them. CDR3 amino acids: CASSQDVGTYQPQHF. The CDR3 DNA follows: TGCGCCAGCAGCCAAGACGTGGGGACCTATCAGCCCCAGCATTTT.

The CDR3 bases are TGTGCCAGCAGCCTGACGGGGGCGCGGAGGGGCAATGAGCAGTTCTTC. It codes for CASSLTGARRGNEQFF. The chain combines TRBV7-2 with TRBJ2-1; D assignment may be TRBD1 or TRBD2 (6 bases each). V was shortened by 5 bases and J by 6 bases, with 20 bases between the two germline ends. CDR3 length: 16 amino acids. From germline, CDR1 is SGHTA and CDR2 FQGNSA. The whole variable domain, remainder taken from reference TRBV7-2 and TRBJ2-1, is GAGVSQSPSNKVTEKGKDVELRCDPISGHTALYWYRQSLGQGLEFLIYFQGNSAPDKSGLPSDRFSAERTGGSVSTLTIQRTQQEDSAVYLCASSLTGARRGNEQFFGPGTRLTVL.

This clonotype was counted only a few times. This chain connects TRBV11-2 to TRBJ2-1, with 12 bases aligning to TRBD2. With 3 bases clipped from V and 6 bases from J, the junction kept 12 bases outside the gene matches. The germline V gene has CDR1 SGHAT and CDR2 FQNNGV. The CDR3 length is 18 residues. CDR3 nucleotide sequence: TGTGCCAGCAGCTTTTTTCTAGCGGGGGGGCCGAACCTCAATGAGCAGTTCTTC. Amino acid sequence: CASSFFLAGGPNLNEQFF.

The rearrangement links TRBV7-9 to TRBJ2-7, with 9 positions matching TRBD1. V lost 7 bases to trimming and J lost 5 bases; unmatched junction nucleotides: 6. The CDR3 sequence is 13 residues long. Germline-derived CDR1 and CDR2 are SEHNR and FQNEAQ (reference sequence). The CDR3 DNA sequence: TGTGCCAGCACCTTGGGGACAGGGAACGAGCAGTACTTC. It translates to CASTLGTGNEQYF.